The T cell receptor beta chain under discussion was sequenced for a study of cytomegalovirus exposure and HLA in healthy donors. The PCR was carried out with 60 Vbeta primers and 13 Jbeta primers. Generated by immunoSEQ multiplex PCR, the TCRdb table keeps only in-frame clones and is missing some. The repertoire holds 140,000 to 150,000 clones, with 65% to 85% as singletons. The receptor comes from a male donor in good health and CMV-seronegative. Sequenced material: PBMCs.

The CDR3 reads CSLRRLGQSNYGYTF. As DNA, the CDR3 is TGCAGCCTGAGAAGGTTGGGGCAGTCCAACTATGGCTACACCTTC. The V gene is TRBV29-1, the J gene TRBJ1-2, with a weak D call TRBD1 (5 bases). Germline V gene lookup returns CDR1 SQVTM and CDR2 ANQGSEA. CDR3 length: 15 residues. Trimming removed 8 bases from V and 2 bases from J, with 21 bases in between.